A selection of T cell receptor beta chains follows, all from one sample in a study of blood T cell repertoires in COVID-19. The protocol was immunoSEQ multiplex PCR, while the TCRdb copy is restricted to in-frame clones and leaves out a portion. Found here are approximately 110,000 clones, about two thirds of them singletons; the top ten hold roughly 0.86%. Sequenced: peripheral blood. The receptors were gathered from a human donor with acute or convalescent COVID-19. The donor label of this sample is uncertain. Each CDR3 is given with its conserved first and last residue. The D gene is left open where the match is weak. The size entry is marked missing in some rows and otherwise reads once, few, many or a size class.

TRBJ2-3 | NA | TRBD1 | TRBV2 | CASSGTGRDTQYF | TGTGCCAGCTCCGGGACAGGGAGAGATACGCAGTATTTT
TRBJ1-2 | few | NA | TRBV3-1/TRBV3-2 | CASSQDSSQRGYTF | TGTGCCAGCAGCCAAGACAGTTCCCAGCGTGGCTACACCTTC
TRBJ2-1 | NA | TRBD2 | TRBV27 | CASASGGTYNEQFF | TGTGCCAGCGCTAGCGGGGGGACCTACAATGAGCAGTTCTTC
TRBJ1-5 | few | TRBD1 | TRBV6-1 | CASSEWSTGGAQPQHF | TGTGCCAGCAGTGAATGGTCGACAGGGGGTGCTCAGCCCCAGCATTTT
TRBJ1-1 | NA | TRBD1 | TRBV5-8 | CASSTGQGKLTEAFF | TGTGCCAGCAGCACGGGACAGGGGAAACTCACTGAAGCTTTCTTT
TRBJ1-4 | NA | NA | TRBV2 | CASSEWGRDEKLFF | TGTGCCAGCAGTGAGTGGGGGCGGGATGAAAAACTGTTTTTT
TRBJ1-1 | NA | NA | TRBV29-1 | CSVVIKSSAGAFF | TGCAGCGTTGTAATTAAGAGTAGTGCAGGAGCTTTCTTT
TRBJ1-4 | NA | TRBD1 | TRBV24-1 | CATSDSTGGNSEKLFF | TGTGCCACCAGTGATTCGACAGGGGGCAATAGTGAAAAACTGTTTTTT
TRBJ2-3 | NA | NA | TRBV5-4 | CASSLEGALGDTQYF | TGTGCCAGCAGCTTGGAAGGGGCCCTGGGGGATACGCAGTATTTT
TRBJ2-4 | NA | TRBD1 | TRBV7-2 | CASSPWTGVKNIQYF | TGTGCCAGCAGCCCGTGGACAGGGGTCAAAAACATTCAGTACTTC
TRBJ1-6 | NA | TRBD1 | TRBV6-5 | CASRSTGTGTIPLHF | TGTGCCAGCAGGTCAACCGGGACAGGGACCATCCCCCTCCACTTT
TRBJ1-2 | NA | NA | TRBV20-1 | CSARQYHGYTF | TGCAGTGCTAGACAGTATCATGGCTACACCTTC
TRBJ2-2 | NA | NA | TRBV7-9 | CASSFFTGIVRTGELFF | TGTGCCAGCAGCTTTTTTACAGGGATTGTTCGGACCGGGGAGCTGTTTTTT
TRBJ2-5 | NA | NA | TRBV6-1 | CASSESRIQETQYF | TGTGCCAGCAGTGAATCTCGTATCCAAGAGACCCAGTACTTC
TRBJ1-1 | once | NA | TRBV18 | CASSPTDNTEAFF | TGTGCCAGCTCACCTACAGATAACACTGAAGCTTTCTTT
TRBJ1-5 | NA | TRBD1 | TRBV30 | CAWSRDSRNQPQHF | TGTGCCTGGAGTCGGGACAGCCGGAATCAGCCCCAGCATTTT
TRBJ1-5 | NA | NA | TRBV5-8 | CASSFDIGQTYSNQPQHF | TGTGCCAGCAGCTTCGATATTGGACAGACTTATAGCAATCAGCCCCAGCATTTT